This T cell receptor (beta chain) was sequenced during a study of T cells after yellow fever vaccination. Study observations and caveats: Reappearance after the booster was seen for most primary-vaccination clones, at more than 95% CD4 and 70% to 90% CD8.

Comment on this clonotype: Its antigen is still unknown.

TCRdb reanalysed the 5' RACE reads using MiXCR and keeps one entry per CDR3 protein. The data contain 300,000 to 350,000 distinct CDR3 sequences, around 8.1% of them singletons. The CDR3 is 13 residues long. Between the trimmed V and J ends, which lost 4 bases and 2 bases, there was a span of 11 bases. The germline gives CDR1 SQVTM, CDR2 ANQGSEA. The chain is built from TRBV29-1 and TRBJ1-2; a possible D gene is TRBD1 (5 bases). The sequencing here drew on PBMCs, taken approximately 47 days after the first yellow fever vaccination. The TCR sequence derives from a man aged 18-30 years who received the YFV17D yellow fever vaccine. CDR3 loop: CSVVPRGNYGYTF. CDR3 DNA sequence: TGCAGCGTTGTGCCCCGGGGGAACTATGGCTACACCTTC.